This TCR beta chain was obtained from a study of cytomegalovirus exposure and HLA in healthy donors. Study-level findings and limits: Cytomegalovirus-associated TCR beta chains were listed, numbering roughly 150. Accounts indicate the classifier identified cytomegalovirus status with strong specificity and sensitivity.

The PCR ran on 60 Vbeta and 13 Jbeta primers. The table came from immunoSEQ multiplex PCR; TCRdb's copy has only in-frame clones and leaves some out. The sample spans about 140,000 clones; the ten largest clones claim 2.2%. With regard to this clone: Its antigen is unidentified.

CDR1 is MNHNS and CDR2 is SASEGT in the germline V gene. V was pared by 7 bases and J by 2 bases, with 11 bases between. CDR3 length: 13 residues. The TCR sequence derives from a woman younger than 35 in good health and CMV-seronegative. The chain carries TRBV6-1 and TRBJ1-2; TRBD1 is a possible D gene (5 bases). What was sequenced was PBMCs. The CDR3 here is CASTRAGNYGYTF. The CDR3 region has the DNA TGTGCCAGCACCCGGGCAGGGAACTATGGCTACACCTTC.